These T cell receptor beta chains were read from a single sample in a study of blood T cells in healthy people across ages. MiXCR was run by TCRdb on the 5' RACE reads, yielding one entry per CDR3 protein. The table lists about 970,000 distinct CDR3 sequences, roughly half of them singletons. Sequencing was performed on blood. The receptors stem from a woman aged 60-70 years in good health. Each CDR3 is given with its conserved first and last residue. Each record gives: V gene, J gene, D gene, CDR3 protein. A D gene is named only where the DNA matches it firmly.

TRBV29-1	TRBJ2-1	TRBD2	CSVEDWGTSGSEGSYNEQFF
TRBV13	TRBJ1-2	-	CASSLSLGTYEGYTF
TRBV4-1	TRBJ2-7	-	CASSQPPGNYEQYF
TRBV28	TRBJ1-6	-	CASSLGGDNSPLHF
TRBV29-1	TRBJ2-1	TRBD2	CSVGGTSGRNEQFF
TRBV12-3/TRBV12-4	TRBJ2-6	-	CASTGERSSGANVLTF
TRBV10-3	TRBJ1-4	-	CAISGSNNEKLFF
TRBV20-1	TRBJ2-7	-	CSAIEVDEQYF
TRBV7-2	TRBJ2-7	-	CASSFYKTYEQYF
TRBV6-2/TRBV6-3	TRBJ2-1	TRBD2	CASSYSRTSGRNEQFF